This TCR beta chain emerged from a study of OX40 agonist ivuxolimab in advanced cancers. Assay used: immunoSEQ multiplex PCR; TCRdb lists only in-frame clones, some missing. This sample has 65,000 to 85,000 clones; over 85% occur once, and the top ten carry 0.6% to 0.7%. Germline CDR1 is WSHSY and CDR2 is SAAADI. This CDR3 has 11 amino acids. V shed 2 bases and J shed 8 bases, with 6 bases lying between them. There are a few counts of this clone. The rearrangement uses TRBV10-2 and TRBJ1-1; D call uncertain. The sequence came from an adult with an advanced solid tumor such as melanoma, head and neck, liver or kidney cancer. Sequencing was performed on CD4+ or CD8+ T cells sorted from blood, taken in a trial of the OX40 agonist ivuxolimab. CDR3 DNA sequence: TGCGCCAGCAGTGAGACCAGGGAAGCTTTCTTT. It specifies CASSETREAFF.